These 30 T cell receptor beta chains were sequenced from one sample in a study of lung T cells in sarcoidosis with Löfgren's syndrome. TCRdb fed the reads into MiXCR, producing one record per CDR3 protein. The sample records some 8,000 distinct CDR3 sequences, roughly 21% being singletons. Material: CD4+ T cells from bronchoalveolar lavage fluid. The receptors derive from a human donor with sarcoidosis (Löfgren's syndrome or another form), or a control subject (not recorded which).

This clonotype occurred many times. The V gene is TRBV2, the J gene TRBJ2-7; D possibly uses TRBD1 or TRBD2 (5 bases each). CDR3 size: 13 residues. In germline, CDR1 is SNHLY, CDR2 FYNNEI. This chain's CDR3 is CGSNRRSSYEQYF. The CDR3 DNA reads TGTGGGAGCAACAGGAGGAGCTCCTACGAGCAGTACTTC.

In the case of this clonotype: A much larger clone differs from this one at a single base, so this may be a read error. No conserved phenylalanine or tryptophan is present at the end of the CDR3, so a read error is the likely explanation. The rearrangement links TRBV20-1 to TRBJ1-2, with D perhaps TRBD1 (5 bases). With 2 bases removed from V and 7 bases from J, the gap between germline ends came to 20 bases. Germline CDR1 DFQATT, CDR2 SNEGSKA (reference sequence). The CDR3 covers 15 residues. The CDR3 spells CSARSGPSGKGGYTL. The CDR3 nucleotides are TGCAGTGCTAGATCCGGCCCTTCAGGGAAAGGTGGCTACACCCTC.

The table lists this clonotype with many counts. The chain combines TRBV11-2 with TRBJ1-2; D remains unclear. The CDR3 length is 12 residues. Germline V gene sequence: CDR1 SGHAT, CDR2 FQNNGV. Trimming cost V 1 base and J 8 bases, with 8 bases left between them. The CDR3 nucleotides read TGTGCCAGCAGCTTAGTCTTCGGGGGCTACACCTTC. Its translation is CASSLVFGGYTF.

In its sample, this clonotype was seen a few times. The V gene is TRBV5-4, the J gene TRBJ1-2; the D gene is possibly TRBD1 (5 bases). The CDR3 covers 11 residues. Germline V lookup: CDR1 SGHNT, CDR2 YYREEE (reference sequence). V was pared by 3 bases and J by 5 bases, with 5 bases between. The CDR3 sequence is CASSWGYGYTF. The CDR3 nucleotides read TGTGCCAGCAGCTGGGGGTATGGCTACACCTTC.

Comment on this clonotype: Possible read error: a much larger clone is one base away. The chain couples TRBV7-6 to TRBJ2-1; 8 positions match TRBD1. Germline values: CDR1 SGHVS, CDR2 FNYEAQ. This CDR3 has 15 amino acids. For the CDR3, the DNA is TGTGCCGGCAGCCTTAGTGGGACAGGCTACAATGAGCAGTTCTTC. This encodes CAGSLSGTGYNEQFF.

On this clonotype itself: This sequence may be a read error, since a much larger clone differs from it by one base. The chain recombines TRBV7-9 with TRBJ2-7, with D possibly TRBD2 on 6 matching bases. The CDR3 is 13 residues long. Germline V gene data show CDR1 as SEHNR and CDR2 as FQNEAQ (reference sequence). The CDR3 bases are TGTGCCAGCAGCTTGGGACTTTCTTACGATCAGTACTTC. Residues: CASSLGLSYDQYF.

This clonotype is deemed medium-sized. The chain combines TRBV19 with TRBJ1-2; D is possibly TRBD1 (5 bases). The CDR3 extends over 13 amino acids. Germline CDR1 is LNHDA and CDR2 is SQIVND (reference sequence). V was trimmed by 6 bases and J by 4 bases, leaving 12 bases between them. Written as DNA, the CDR3 is TGTGCCAGTAGGGGGGTCGGAGGCTATGGCTACACCTTC. Translating it yields CASRGVGGYGYTF.

Comment on this clonotype: A much more abundant neighbour one base away suggests this may be a read error. The V call is TRBV6-2 or TRBV6-3, the J call TRBJ1-5; D unclear. The germline gives CDR1 MNHEY, CDR2 SVGEGT. This CDR3 comprises 12 residues. The chain's CDR3 is CASRESSQPQHF. The CDR3 region has the DNA TGTGCCAGCAGGGAGAGCAGTCAGCCCCAGCATTTT.

This clonotype was seen repeatedly, ten times or more. The gene calls are TRBV2 and TRBJ2-2; TRBD1 agrees at 7 bases. The J segment lost 3 bases and the V segment lost 4 bases, leaving 2 bases of the junction unmatched. CDR3 length equals 14 residues. From germline, CDR1 is SNHLY and CDR2 FYNNEI. Here the CDR3 reads CASSGQGYTGELFF. The CDR3 coding sequence is TGTGCCAGCAGTGGACAGGGATACACCGGGGAGCTGTTTTTT. The whole variable domain, remainder taken from reference TRBV2 and TRBJ2-2, is EPEVTQTPSHQVTQMGQEVILRCVPISNHLYFYWYRQILGQKVEFLVSFYNNEISEKSEIFDDQFSVERPDGSNFTLKIRSTKLEDSAMYFCASSGQGYTGELFFGEGSRLTVL.

The chain has TRBV10-3 and TRBJ2-1, with D tentatively TRBD2 (5 bases). The length of the CDR3 is 16 residues. Trimming pared 0 bases from V and 5 bases from J, leaving 14 bases between. In germline, CDR1 is ENHRY, CDR2 SYGVKD. This CDR3 reads CAISESRLQADNEQFF. The CDR3 DNA reads as TGTGCCATCAGTGAGTCAAGACTACAAGCCGACAATGAGCAGTTCTTC.

V is TRBV7-8 and J is TRBJ1-1; 8 positions match TRBD1. Germline trimming cut 5 bases from V and 2 bases from J; bases unmatched to any gene: 10. The CDR3 totals 16 residues. Germline CDR1 and CDR2: SGHVS and FQNEAQ. CDR3 amino acids: CASSKDRASLNTEAFF. The CDR3 DNA reads as TGTGCCAGCAGCAAGGACAGGGCTAGCCTTAACACTGAAGCTTTCTTT.

The chain carries TRBV3-1 and TRBJ1-5, with D tentatively TRBD1 (6 bases). Germline V CDR1 and CDR2: LGHDT, YNNKEL (reference sequence). The CDR3 runs 16 residues. V shed 4 bases and J shed 0 bases, with 13 bases lying between them. In DNA form, the CDR3 reads TGTGCCAGCAGCCGATCAGAAGGGGGTAGCAATCAGCCCCAGCATTTT. Translated, it gives CASSRSEGGSNQPQHF.

Within the sample, this clonotype is medium-sized. The V gene is TRBV28, the J gene TRBJ2-7; 12 nucleotides agree with TRBD2. The CDR3 is 14 residues long. The germline V gene encodes CDR1 MDHEN and CDR2 SYDVKM. J gave up 6 bases and V 5 bases, and 5 bases lay outside the gene matches. CDR3 in amino acids: CASSTSGGTSEQYF. CDR3 coding DNA: TGTGCCAGCAGTACTAGCGGGGGGACGTCCGAGCAGTACTTC. Filled out from reference TRBV28 and TRBJ2-7, the complete variable domain reads DVKVTQSSRYLVKRTGEKVFLECVQDMDHENMFWYRQDPGLGLRLIYFSYDVKMKEKGDIPEGYSVSREKKERFSLILESASTNQTSMYLCASSTSGGTSEQYFGPGTRLTVT.

With regard to this clonotype: One end of the junction does not line up with germline, which may come from a read error. The chain joins TRBV30 to TRBJ2-3; D is tentatively TRBD1 or TRBD2 (6 bases each). Germline V gene lookup returns CDR1 GTSNPN and CDR2 SVGIG (reference sequence). The CDR3 has 16 residues. The CDR3 loop is CAWRGGGAASTDMQYF. The CDR3 DNA reads as TGTGCCTGGAGGGGGGGCGGCGCGGCTAGCACAGATATGCAGTATTTT.

This clonotype was observed at least ten times. The chain recombines TRBV28 with TRBJ2-7, with D unclear. Germline assignment: CDR1 MDHEN and CDR2 SYDVKM. The CDR3 loop spans 12 amino acids. V shed 8 bases and J shed 4 bases, with 12 bases lying between them. The CDR3, as DNA: TGTGCCAGCGACACCTCCCATTACGAGCAGTACTTC. Its protein is CASDTSHYEQYF.

This clonotype was seen at least ten times. V gene TRBV20-1 combines with J gene TRBJ1-2; tentative D call: TRBD1 (5 bases). Germline-derived CDR1 and CDR2 are DFQATT and SNEGSKA (reference sequence). V was cut by 4 bases and J by 6 bases, with 9 bases left in between. This CDR3 has 11 amino acids. CDR3 in amino acids: CSAMEGDGYTF. CDR3 nucleotides: TGCAGTGCTATGGAAGGGGATGGCTACACCTTC.

This clonotype appeared many times. The J gene is TRBJ1-1, the V gene TRBV29-1; no reliable D call. Germline V gives CDR1 SQVTM, CDR2 ANQGSEA. V lost 5 bases and J lost 7, with 14 bases in between. This CDR3 is built from 12 residues. The CDR3 region has the DNA TGCAGCGTTAGCAAGGTGCGACTTGAAGCTTTCTTT. Protein: CSVSKVRLEAFF.

This clonotype was counted at least ten times. The V gene is TRBV29-1, the J gene TRBJ2-2, with a weak D call TRBD2 (5 bases). The CDR3 has 14 amino acids. The V end lost 6 bases, the J end lost 3 bases, and 14 bases lay between the germline ends. CDR1 and CDR2 from the germline V gene are SQVTM and ANQGSEA. The CDR3 spells CSVSGGMDTGELFF. The CDR3, as DNA: TGCAGCGTCAGCGGTGGAATGGACACCGGGGAGCTGTTTTTT.

This clonotype was seen ten or more times. CDR3 nucleotides: TGTGCCAGCAGCTTGATGATAACTAACTATGGCTACACCTTC. This sequence encodes CASSLMITNYGYTF. The V and J genes are TRBV5-4 and TRBJ1-2; no clear D. The V gene's germline CDR1 is SGHNT and CDR2 YYREEE (reference sequence). The CDR3 loop spans 14 amino acids. V was pared by 1 base and J by 0 bases, with 7 bases between. Full variable domain (outside the CDR3, taken from reference TRBV5-4 and TRBJ1-2): ETGVTQSPTHLIKTRGQQVTLRCSSQSGHNTVSWYQQALGQGPQFIFQYYREEENGRGNFPPRFSGLQFPNYSSELNVNALELDDSALYLCASSLMITNYGYTFGSGTRLTVV.

Within the sample, this clonotype is medium-sized. V gene TRBV6-1 combines with J gene TRBJ2-7; TRBD1 matches at 7 bases. The CDR3 length is 12 residues. The germline CDR1 and CDR2 sequences are MNHNS and SASEGT. Trimming at V came to 8 bases and at J to 4 bases, leaving 5 bases not matched to a gene. The CDR3 here is CASRDRKYEQYF. The CDR3, as DNA: TGTGCCAGCCGGGACAGAAAGTACGAGCAGTACTTC.

This clonotype was picked up many times. The chain recombines TRBV6-1 with TRBJ2-7; D remains unclear. The CDR3 has 11 amino acids. V was shortened by 6 bases and J by 6 bases, with 9 bases between the two germline ends. Germline CDR1 reads MNHNS; CDR2 reads SASEGT. CDR3 region: CASRTMLEQYF. The CDR3 coding sequence is TGTGCCAGCAGAACCATGCTCGAGCAGTACTTC.

This clonotype was picked up a small number of times. The chain employs TRBV19 and TRBJ2-2; 12 bases match TRBD1. This CDR3 is built from 16 residues. CDR1 and CDR2 (germline): LNHDA, SQIVND (reference sequence). With V trimmed by 3 bases and J by 4 bases, 3 bases remained unmatched. The DNA of the CDR3 is TGTGCCAGTAGTATGGGACAGGGGGCAGGCACCGGGGAGCTGTTTTTT. This codes for CASSMGQGAGTGELFF. Drawing the rest from reference TRBV19 and TRBJ2-2, the complete variable domain is DGGITQSPKYLFRKEGQNVTLSCEQNLNHDAMYWYRQDPGQGLRLIYYSQIVNDFQKGDIAEGYSVSREKKESFPLTVTSAQKNPTAFYLCASSMGQGAGTGELFFGEGSRLTVL.

This clonotype has a count of ten or more. The J gene is TRBJ2-3, the V gene TRBV5-1, with TRBD2 identical over 8 bases. V trimming: 5 bases; J trimming: 2 bases; junction bases outside the gene matches: 10. There are 16 residues in the CDR3. Per germline, CDR1 SGHRS and CDR2 YFSETQ. The CDR3 DNA follows: TGCGCCAGCAGGACGGGGGGGCCATCGTCCACAGATACGCAGTATTTT. Translating gives CASRTGGPSSTDTQYF.

Of note for this clonotype: Given a much more abundant clone one base away, this may be a read error. CDR3 residues: CASSVGTDIEAFF. CDR3 sequence (DNA): TGTGCCAGCAGCGTAGGCACGGACATTGAAGCTTTCTTT. The chain couples TRBV9 to TRBJ1-1, with D possibly TRBD1 on 5 matching bases. V lost 0 bases, J lost 7 bases, and 10 bases lay in between. There are 13 residues in the CDR3. Per germline, CDR1 SGDLS and CDR2 YYNGEE.

By its share, this clonotype is medium-sized. The CDR3 nucleotides are TGTGCCAGCAGCCTGACGGTTAATCAGCCCCAGCATTTT. It encodes CASSLTVNQPQHF. This chain links TRBV3-1 with TRBJ1-5; D gene uncertain. The CDR3 is 13 residues long. Trimming shortened V by 4 bases and J by 4 bases, and 8 bases separated the two germline ends. In germline, CDR1 is LGHDT, CDR2 YNNKEL (reference sequence).

As for this clonotype: One end of the junction fails to match germline, which may point to a read error. V gene TRBV5-4 combines with J gene TRBJ2-1, with D perhaps TRBD2 (6 bases). The germline CDR1 and CDR2 sequences are SGHNT and YYREEE (reference sequence). The CDR3 is made up of 13 amino acids. As DNA, the CDR3 is TGTGCCAGCAGCGGCGGGGACCTGCTTGAGCAGCTCTTC. Translated: CASSGGDLLEQLF.

Ten or more counts support this clonotype. The CDR3 loop reads CSASTGDTQYF. CDR3 coding DNA: TGCAGTGCTAGTACAGGAGATACGCAGTATTTT. The V gene is TRBV20-1, the J gene TRBJ2-3, with TRBD1 as a possible D gene (5 bases). The germline V gene has CDR1 DFQATT and CDR2 SNEGSKA (reference sequence). CDR3 length equals 11 residues. Deletions cut 3 bases from V and 5 bases from J, with 6 bases between.

The table lists this clonotype with a few counts. The genes are TRBV6-1 and TRBJ2-1; D is possibly TRBD1 (6 bases). Per the germline V gene, CDR1 is MNHNS and CDR2 is SASEGT. V lost 5 bases, J lost 5 bases, and 10 bases lay in between. CDR3 size: 13 residues. As DNA, the CDR3 is TGTGCCAGCAGTAGGACAGAGGACAATGAGCAGTTCTTC. Its protein product is CASSRTEDNEQFF.

This clonotype appeared many times. This sequence joins TRBV9 and TRBJ1-1; no reliable D call. The germline gives CDR1 SGDLS, CDR2 YYNGEE. The CDR3 length is 12 residues. V lost 0 bases and J 7 bases, leaving 7 bases between the germline ends. The CDR3 reads CASSVEVGEAFF. The CDR3 bases are TGTGCCAGCAGCGTAGAAGTTGGTGAAGCTTTCTTT.

This clonotype was counted many times. The chain has TRBV5-4 and TRBJ1-6; TRBD1 aligns across 9 bases. Germline CDR1 is SGHNT and CDR2 is YYREEE (reference sequence). The CDR3 totals 15 residues. Trimming cost V 4 bases and J 11 bases; bases outside gene matches: 10. The CDR3 DNA is TGTGCCAGCAGCACCTCCGGGACAGGGACTGCACCCCTCCACTTT. Translated: CASSTSGTGTAPLHF.